Shown below are 11 T cell receptor beta chains from a single sample sequenced in a study of long-term antiretroviral therapy in people with HIV. Researchers report immunoSEQ v3.0 was run at survey level. Method: immunoSEQ multiplex PCR; TCRdb's copy keeps in-frame clones and lacks some. The data show about 25,000 clones, around 86% seen once. This specimen consisted of unsorted PBMCs, obtained 1.2 years after starting antiretroviral therapy. These receptors were collected from a man aged 50-60 years with HIV.

CDR3 in amino acids: CASSLQGSTEAFF. The CDR3 DNA sequence: TGTGCCAGCAGCTTACAGGGATCCACTGAAGCTTTCTTT. The chain employs TRBV7-3 and TRBJ1-1; maybe TRBD1 (5 bases). Per the germline V gene, CDR1 is SGHTA and CDR2 is FQGTGA. V shed 2 bases and J shed 4 bases, with 8 bases lying between them. The CDR3 runs 13 residues.

V is TRBV19 and J is TRBJ1-1; TRBD1 agrees at 7 bases. V was pared by 3 bases and J by 1 base, with 5 bases of the junction left unmatched. CDR3 length equals 15 residues. The germline V gene has CDR1 LNHDA and CDR2 SQIVND (reference sequence). The CDR3 nucleotides read TGTGCCAGTAGTATTACCTCAGGGGGGAACACTGAAGCTTTCTTT. It codes for CASSITSGGNTEAFF.

This chain links TRBV15 with TRBJ1-5; D call uncertain. Between the trimmed V and J ends, which lost 5 bases and 0 bases, there was a span of 14 bases. The CDR3 is 16 residues long. The V gene's germline CDR1 is LNHNV and CDR2 YYDKDF (reference sequence). In DNA, the CDR3 is TGTGCCACCAGCCACCGGCTAGGAGCTAGCAATCAGCCCCAGCATTTT. Protein sequence: CATSHRLGASNQPQHF.

The chain combines TRBV7-2 with TRBJ2-3; either TRBD1 or TRBD2 may supply D (5 bases each). CDR1 SGHTA and CDR2 FQGNSA come from the germline V gene. This CDR3 comprises 13 residues. The V and J ends lost 8 bases and 0 bases respectively, with 9 bases between them. The DNA of the CDR3 is TGTGCCAGCGGGACGGGGAGCACAGATACGCAGTATTTT. Amino acids: CASGTGSTDTQYF.

The chain recombines TRBV6-6 with TRBJ2-2; D ambiguous. CDR3 length: 12 residues. The V end lost 6 bases, the J end lost 7 bases, and 9 bases lay between the germline ends. CDR1 is MNHNY and CDR2 is SVGAGI in the germline V gene (reference sequence). The CDR3 loop is CASSPSVGELFF. CDR3 in DNA: TGTGCCAGCAGCCCCTCGGTCGGGGAGCTGTTTTTT.

The chain combines TRBV28 with TRBJ2-1; TRBD1 aligns across 8 bases. This CDR3 contains 12 residues. After removal of 6 bases from V and 9 bases from J, the junction contained 4 bases not matched to a gene. Looked up from germline, CDR1 is MDHEN and CDR2 is SYDVKM. CDR3 protein: CASSPGGGEQFF. CDR3 sequence (DNA): TGTGCCAGCAGCCCAGGGGGCGGTGAGCAGTTCTTC.

The chain uses TRBV27 and TRBJ1-5, with D tentatively TRBD1 (5 bases). Germline CDR1 is MNHEY and CDR2 is SMNVEV (reference sequence). The CDR3 consists of 14 residues. V shed 6 bases and J shed 0 bases, with 9 bases lying between them. The CDR3 region is CASSEQDSNQPQHF. CDR3 nucleotide sequence: TGTGCCAGCAGCGAACAGGATAGCAATCAGCCCCAGCATTTT.

The chain employs TRBV6-5 and TRBJ2-2; no clear D gene. The length of the CDR3 is 14 residues. CDR1 and CDR2 (germline): MNHEY, SVGAGI. Trimming pared 5 bases from V and 5 bases from J, leaving 12 bases between. CDR3 amino acids: CASSAAVSTGELFF. CDR3 nucleotides: TGTGCCAGCAGTGCGGCGGTATCAACCGGGGAGCTGTTTTTT.

This clone has a single count. CDR3 residues: CASGTTMNTEAFF. In nucleotides, the CDR3 is TGTGCCAGCGGAACGACGATGAACACTGAAGCTTTCTTT. The V call is TRBV6-1, the J call TRBJ1-1; D remains ambiguous. CDR3 length: 13 residues. Germline V CDR1 and CDR2: MNHNS, SASEGT. Trimming took off 8 bases at V and 0 bases at J, with 10 bases between the two ends.

The V and J genes are TRBV28 and TRBJ1-3; D perhaps matches TRBD1 (5 bases). Germline assignment: CDR1 MDHEN and CDR2 SYDVKM. Trimming shortened V by 3 bases and J by 4 bases, and 16 bases separated the two germline ends. This CDR3 has 16 residues. The chain's CDR3 is CASSFEATVVGNTIYF. CDR3 sequence (DNA): TGTGCCAGCAGTTTTGAAGCGACAGTCGTGGGAAACACCATATATTTT.

The V and J genes are TRBV5-1 and TRBJ2-7, with TRBD1 matching 7 bases. The junction had 6 bases not matched to a gene; V was cut back by 0 bases and J by 3 bases. This CDR3 is 15 amino acids long. CDR1 and CDR2 (germline): SGHRS, YFSETQ. In nucleotides, the CDR3 is TGCGCCAGCAGCTTGGGGGGGACAGAGGACTACGAGCAGTACTTC. Translated: CASSLGGTEDYEQYF. Full variable domain (outside the CDR3, taken from reference TRBV5-1 and TRBJ2-7): KAGVTQTPRYLIKTRGQQVTLSCSPISGHRSVSWYQQTPGQGLQFLFEYFSETQRNKGNFPGRFSGRQFSNSRSEMNVSTLELGDSALYLCASSLGGTEDYEQYFGPGTRLTVT.